One T cell receptor beta chain is described in this entry. No antigen is known for it. The V end lost 3 bases, the J end lost 1 base, and 9 bases lay between the germline ends. CDR1 is SGHTA and CDR2 is FQGNSA in the germline V gene. CDR3 size: 14 residues. These data originate in a study of cytomegalovirus exposure and HLA in healthy donors. Study conclusions and caveats: Per a prior analysis, the majority of TCR beta V segments were productive roughly 87% or roughly 30% of the time. Likely technical artifact: a cluster of highly shared sequence variants. A later analysis found TCR association rates differed by HLA locus, highest for DRB1 and lowest for HLA-C.

Vbeta (60) and Jbeta (13) primers were used in the PCR. Sequencing used immunoSEQ multiplex PCR; TCRdb keeps in-frame clones, though not all of them. This sample has roughly 44,000 clones, with 81% found just once. This clonotype originated in a man aged 50 to 60 in good health and CMV-seronegative. The V gene is TRBV7-2, the J gene TRBJ2-5; D possibly corresponds to TRBD1 (6 bases). Material for sequencing was PBMCs. The CDR3 loop reads CASSFQGSQETQYF. Written as DNA, the CDR3 is TGTGCCAGCAGCTTTCAGGGGTCCCAAGAGACCCAGTACTTC.